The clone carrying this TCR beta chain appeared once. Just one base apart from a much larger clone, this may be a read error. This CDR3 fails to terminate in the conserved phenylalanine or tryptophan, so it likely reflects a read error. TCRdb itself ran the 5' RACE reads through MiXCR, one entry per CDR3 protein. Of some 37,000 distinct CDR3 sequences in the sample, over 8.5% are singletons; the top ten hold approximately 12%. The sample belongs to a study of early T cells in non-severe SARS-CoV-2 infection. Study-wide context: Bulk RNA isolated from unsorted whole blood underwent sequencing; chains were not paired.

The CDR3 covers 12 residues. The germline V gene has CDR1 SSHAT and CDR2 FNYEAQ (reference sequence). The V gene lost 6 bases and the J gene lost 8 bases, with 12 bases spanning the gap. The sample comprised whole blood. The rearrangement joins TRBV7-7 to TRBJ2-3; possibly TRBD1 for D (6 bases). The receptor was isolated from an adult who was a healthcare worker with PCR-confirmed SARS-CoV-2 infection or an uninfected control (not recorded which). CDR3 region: CASSSGRGTQYY. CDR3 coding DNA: TGTGCCAGCAGTTCAGGCAGGGGTACGCAGTATTAT.